The clone carrying this T cell receptor (beta chain) is categorized as medium-sized. These data originate in a study of HIV-infected patients and healthy controls. All unsorted peripheral T cells were captured because whole blood was used without fractionation. Alpha and beta constant-region primers primed reverse transcription of approximately 0.55 ug RNA. Each of the alpha and beta chains got its own library through chain-specific third strand synthesis with indices. MiXCR was run by TCRdb on the 5' RACE reads, yielding one entry per CDR3 protein. Here the sample spans around 7,000 distinct CDR3 sequences, around 8.6% being singletons. The TCR sequence derives from an adult with HIV infection. The sequencing here drew on blood, taken before antiretroviral therapy.

The CDR3 sequence: CASSGASRTSGRATDTQYF. The DNA of the CDR3 is TGTGCCAGCAGCGGGGCCTCGAGGACTAGCGGGAGGGCCACAGATACGCAGTATTTT. The chain employs TRBV7-2 and TRBJ2-3, with 15 bases aligning to TRBD2. The CDR3 extends over 19 amino acids. V lost 5 bases and J lost 2; bases outside the gene matches: 11. Germline V CDR1 and CDR2: SGHTA, FQGNSA. Variable domain in full (rest from reference TRBV7-2 and TRBJ2-3): GAGVSQSPSNKVTEKGKDVELRCDPISGHTALYWYRQSLGQGLEFLIYFQGNSAPDKSGLPSDRFSAERTGGSVSTLTIQRTQQEDSAVYLCASSGASRTSGRATDTQYFGPGTRLTVL.